This TCR beta chain stems from a study of T cells in Graves' hyperthyroidism and ophthalmopathy. Study-level results: Blood also held most thyroid clonotypes expanded beyond 0.001.

Amplified TCR beta CDR3 regions derived from RNA transcripts. The HTBI primer set was used in a first-round RT-PCR of the TCR CDR3. In TCRdb, the multiplex PCR reads were re-called with MiXCR into one record per CDR3 protein. The sample lists hundreds of thousands of distinct CDR3 sequences, roughly 21% seen once, with 47% in the top ten. The CDR3 has 15 amino acids. The V gene's germline CDR1 is SQVTM and CDR2 ANQGSEA. The junction had 16 bases not matched to a gene; V was cut back by 4 bases and J by 7 bases. To note about this clonotype: The antigen remains unidentified.

Enrolled ophthalmopathy patients presented with a Clinical Activity Score of at least 3, a NOSPECS grade of at least 4, and disease duration under 3 months. Investigators excluded patients with uncontrolled infection, other autoimmune disease, pregnancy or lactation. Based on clinical symptoms, serum thyroxine and TRAb, thyroid ultrasound and orbital computed tomography, diagnoses were reached. Sequenced material: blood. The chain recombines TRBV29-1 with TRBJ2-7; 7 positions agree with TRBD2. This receptor was taken from a man aged 35 to 55 with Graves' ophthalmopathy. CDR3 protein: CSVVGGTGGGPEQYF. The CDR3 region has the DNA TGCAGCGTTGTGGGGGGGACGGGGGGAGGTCCGGAGCAGTACTTC.